Below are 25 T cell receptor beta chains sequenced from a single sample in a study of T cells in localized non-small cell lung cancer. Method: immunoSEQ multiplex PCR; TCRdb's copy keeps in-frame clones and lacks some. The sample contains some 3,000 clones, about 27% of which appear only once. Here the sequenced sample was normal lung tissue next to the tumor, taken before any cancer treatment. Every receptor here comes from a female donor older than 55 with stage I squamous cell lung carcinoma.

The rearrangement joins TRBV28 to TRBJ2-2, with D perhaps given as TRBD1 or TRBD2 (5 bases each). Germline loops: CDR1 MDHEN, CDR2 SYDVKM. The ends were cut back, 2 bases at V and 3 bases at J, with 10 bases in the middle. This CDR3 comprises 15 residues. In nucleotides, the CDR3 is TGTGCCAGCAGTTTACCGGGACGTCACACCGGGGAGCTGTTTTTT. Amino acid sequence: CASSLPGRHTGELFF.

This clone was counted a single time. This chain joins TRBV28 and TRBJ1-5, with 7 bases aligning to TRBD1. There are 14 residues in the CDR3. V gave up 6 bases and J gave up 4 bases; unmatched junction bases: 6. Germline CDR1 reads MDHEN; CDR2 reads SYDVKM. The CDR3 nucleotides read TGTGCCAGCAGGCTCCGGGACAGAAATCAGCCCCAGCATTTT. It yields the protein CASRLRDRNQPQHF.

In this sample, this clone turned up a few times. The chain is built from TRBV11-3 and TRBJ1-3; possibly TRBD1 for D (5 bases). CDR1 is SGHNT and CDR2 is YENEEA in the germline V gene. This CDR3 has 15 amino acids. The germline V and J ends were trimmed by 4 bases and 0 bases, with 10 bases remaining between them. The CDR3 DNA follows: TGTGCCAGCAGCTCCACCAGGGTCTCTGGAAACACCATATATTTT. Translated, it gives CASSSTRVSGNTIYF.

V usage is TRBV4-1 and J usage is TRBJ1-4, with TRBD1 identical over 10 bases. The CDR3 totals 18 residues. The germline V gene has CDR1 MGHRA and CDR2 YSYEKL. V shed 3 bases and J 4 bases; nucleotides not matched to a gene: 11. DNA of the CDR3: TGCGCCAGCAGCCAGGGACCGGGACAGGGGAGGGGTAATGAAAAACTGTTTTTT. Translating it yields CASSQGPGQGRGNEKLFF.

This clone was found a few times. The gene calls are TRBV14 and TRBJ2-1; no clear D gene. The CDR3 loop spans 15 amino acids. The ends were cut back, 3 bases at V and 3 bases at J, with 12 bases in the middle. From germline, CDR1 is SGHDN and CDR2 FVKESK. The CDR3 nucleotides read TGTGCCAGCAGCCATACGCTTGCATACTACAATGAGCAGTTCTTC. Its translation is CASSHTLAYYNEQFF.

This clone occurred a few times. This chain connects TRBV30 to TRBJ1-2; possibly TRBD1 for D (6 bases). CDR1 and CDR2 from the germline V gene are GTSNPN and SVGIG (reference sequence). CDR3 length equals 15 residues. V was pared by 1 base and J by 3 bases, with 15 bases between. For the CDR3, the DNA is TGTGCCTGGAGTGGATTCAGGGGACCAGACTATGGCTACACCTTC. It encodes CAWSGFRGPDYGYTF.

This clone was detected only a few times. The chain employs TRBV7-7 and TRBJ2-2, with D perhaps TRBD1 (6 bases). Germline loops: CDR1 SSHAT, CDR2 FNYEAQ (reference sequence). V lost 5 bases, J lost 0 bases, and 16 bases lay in between. This CDR3 is 17 amino acids long. In DNA, the CDR3 is TGTGCCAGCAGCAACGGACAGACAAATTCGAACACCGGGGAGCTGTTTTTT. Residues: CASSNGQTNSNTGELFF.

Notes on this clone: At one of its ends the junction is not consistent with the germline gene, which may arise from a read error. The V gene is TRBV30, the J gene TRBJ1-1, with D uncertain. The germline V gene has CDR1 GTSNPN and CDR2 SVGIG (reference sequence). The CDR3 covers 13 residues. The CDR3 coding sequence is TGTGCCCGGAGTCGGGCGTGGGACACTGAAGCTTTCTTT. Translation gives CARSRAWDTEAFF.

This clone was observed a handful of times. The chain joins TRBV11-3 to TRBJ1-5; D perhaps matches TRBD1 (5 bases). The CDR3 runs 15 residues. The germline CDR1 and CDR2 sequences are SGHNT and YENEEA. Trimming took off 3 bases at V and 2 bases at J, with 11 bases between the two ends. The CDR3 loop reads CASSFGGFGNQPQHF. For the CDR3, the DNA is TGTGCCAGCAGCTTCGGGGGGTTCGGCAATCAGCCCCAGCATTTT.

The V and J genes are TRBV11-3 and TRBJ2-1; 7 nucleotides line up with TRBD2. This CDR3 is built from 16 residues. V dropped 5 bases and J dropped 0; count of bases not matched to a gene: 7. From germline, CDR1 is SGHNT and CDR2 YENEEA. CDR3 sequence reads: CASSLLAGPSYNEQFF. DNA of the CDR3: TGTGCCAGCAGCCTATTAGCGGGCCCCTCCTACAATGAGCAGTTCTTC.

There are a few counts of this clone. The genes are TRBV7-4 and TRBJ2-2; possibly TRBD1 or TRBD2 for D (6 bases each). CDR1 is SGHVT and CDR2 is SQSDAQ in the germline V gene. This CDR3 comprises 13 residues. Trimming removed 5 bases at V and 7 bases at J, with 11 bases between. CDR3 residues: CASSTRGGGELFF. CDR3 in DNA: TGTGCCAGCAGCACCAGGGGAGGCGGGGAGCTGTTTTTT. Full variable domain (missing parts from reference TRBV7-4 and TRBJ2-2): GAGVSQSPRYKVAKRGRDVALRCDSISGHVTLYWYRQTLGQGSEVLTYSQSDAQRDKSGRPSGRFSAERPERSVSTLKIQRTEQGDSAVYLCASSTRGGGELFFGEGSRLTVL.

This clone was counted only a few times. The chain links TRBV11-3 to TRBJ1-5; 9 bases align to TRBD1. Germline V gene sequence: CDR1 SGHNT, CDR2 YENEEA. V gave up 5 bases and J gave up 1 base; unmatched junction bases: 9. CDR3 length: 17 residues. The CDR3 DNA is TGTGCCAGCAGCCCCTGGGACAGGGTGAGGAGCAATCAGCCCCAGCATTTT. Amino acids: CASSPWDRVRSNQPQHF.

J is TRBJ1-2 and V is TRBV30; TRBD1 agrees at 7 bases. The V gene's germline CDR1 is GTSNPN and CDR2 SVGIG (reference sequence). The V gene end was trimmed by 5 bases and the J gene end by 4 bases; junction bases not matched to a gene: 10. This CDR3 region has 14 residues. CDR3 sequence reads: CAWARDRAGYGYTF. The CDR3 DNA sequence: TGTGCCTGGGCTAGAGACAGGGCCGGCTATGGCTACACCTTC.

This clone was recorded only once. The genes are TRBV19 and TRBJ1-2; no clear D. Germline V gene sequence: CDR1 LNHDA, CDR2 SQIVND (reference sequence). V lost 3 bases, J lost 4 bases, and 12 bases lay in between. The CDR3 is 14 amino acids. The CDR3 DNA reads TGTGCCAGTAGTATCCCCGGGTGGGGCTATGGCTACACCTTC. Encoded protein: CASSIPGWGYGYTF.

By share, this clone counts as medium-sized. The identical CDR3 is also encoded by other nucleotide sequences in the sample. In DNA form, the CDR3 reads TGCGCCAGCAGCTTGGGGACAGGGACGGGAGAGACCCAGTACTTC. Translation gives CASSLGTGTGETQYF. The chain joins TRBV5-1 to TRBJ2-5; TRBD1 aligns across 8 bases. V gave up 0 bases and J gave up 4 bases; unmatched junction bases: 5. In germline, CDR1 is SGHRS, CDR2 YFSETQ. CDR3 size: 15 residues.

This clone counts as medium-sized. This sequence joins TRBV9 and TRBJ2-6; 7 bases fit TRBD1. Germline V CDR1 and CDR2: SGDLS, YYNGEE. J lost 0 bases, V lost 3 bases, and 6 bases had no gene match. The CDR3 spans 17 residues. The CDR3 coding sequence is TGTGCCAGCAGCGACCCGGGACAGAACTCTGGGGCCAACGTCCTGACTTTC. This translates into CASSDPGQNSGANVLTF.

This clone came up a few times. The chain links TRBV28 to TRBJ2-6; D is possibly TRBD1 (6 bases). Trimming took off 3 bases at V and 0 bases at J, with 9 bases between the two ends. Germline V gives CDR1 MDHEN, CDR2 SYDVKM. This CDR3 region has 16 residues. The DNA of the CDR3 is TGTGCCAGCAGTTTCGGGGACATCTCTGGGGCCAACGTCCTGACTTTC. Amino acids: CASSFGDISGANVLTF.

The chain carries TRBV2 and TRBJ2-5; TRBD2 agrees at 8 bases. This CDR3 contains 15 residues. The trim removed 8 bases at V and 5 bases at J, leaving 13 bases unmatched. The germline V gene encodes CDR1 SNHLY and CDR2 FYNNEI. The CDR3 DNA reads TGTGCCAGCCTAATTGACGGGAGGGTCGGGGAGACCCAGTACTTC. This codes for CASLIDGRVGETQYF.

This clone has more than one count but fewer than ten. V and J are TRBV9 and TRBJ1-1; D not certain. The V gene lost 0 bases and the J gene lost 3 bases, with 9 bases spanning the gap. From germline, CDR1 is SGDLS and CDR2 YYNGEE. CDR3 length: 14 residues. DNA for the CDR3: TGTGCCAGCAGCGTAGACGGATACCACACTGAAGCTTTCTTT. Its protein is CASSVDGYHTEAFF.

This clone has more than one count but fewer than ten. The J gene is TRBJ1-2, the V gene TRBV6-8, with TRBD1 matching over 7 bases. Looked up from germline, CDR1 is MNHGY and CDR2 is SAAAGT. The CDR3 length is 15 residues. V trimming: 6 bases; J trimming: 8 bases; junction bases outside the gene matches: 15. The CDR3 reads CASSPNSPTGKGYTF. The CDR3 bases are TGTGCCAGCAGCCCCAATTCCCCGACAGGGAAGGGCTACACCTTC.

This clone was observed once. The genes are TRBV28 and TRBJ1-2; D may be TRBD1 (5 bases). Germline V gene data show CDR1 as MDHEN and CDR2 as SYDVKM. This CDR3 region has 14 residues. V lost 5 bases, J lost 2 bases, and 12 bases lay in between. CDR3 protein: CASSISGVNYGYTF. As DNA, the CDR3 is TGTGCCAGCAGTATCTCGGGGGTGAACTATGGCTACACCTTC.

This clone is deemed large. The chain joins TRBV30 to TRBJ1-5; a weak D match, TRBD1 (5 bases). Trimming left V 1 base short and J 6 bases short, with 13 bases between. The CDR3 is made up of 14 amino acids. Per the germline V gene, CDR1 is GTSNPN and CDR2 is SVGIG (reference sequence). CDR3 protein: CAWSDSGSGQPQHF. Here the CDR3 DNA reads TGTGCCTGGAGTGATTCAGGGTCCGGTCAGCCCCAGCATTTT. The whole variable domain, remainder taken from reference TRBV30 and TRBJ1-5, is SQTIHQWPATLVQPVGSPLSLECTVEGTSNPNLYWYRQAAGRGLQLLFYSVGIGQISSEVPQNLSASRPQDRQFILSSKKLLLSDSGFYLCAWSDSGSGQPQHFGDGTRLSIL.

The chain uses TRBV28 and TRBJ1-2; TRBD1 agrees at 8 bases. The V segment lost 5 bases and the J segment 8 bases; nucleotides outside the gene matches: 13. The CDR3 consists of 15 residues. Germline assignment: CDR1 MDHEN and CDR2 SYDVKM. The CDR3 loop reads CASSKPLGQGGGYTF. In nucleotides, the CDR3 is TGTGCCAGCAGTAAACCTCTAGGACAGGGAGGCGGCTACACCTTC.

The gene calls are TRBV29-1 and TRBJ2-1; the match to TRBD2 covers 10 bases. Germline assignment: CDR1 SQVTM and CDR2 ANQGSEA. The CDR3 is 16 amino acids. The ends lost 0 bases at V and 4 bases at J; junction bases unmatched: 6. The CDR3 is CSVEEPLAGLYNEQFF. For the CDR3, the DNA is TGCAGCGTTGAAGAGCCACTAGCGGGGTTATACAATGAGCAGTTCTTC.

Only a few counts were recorded for this clone. The V and J genes are TRBV27 and TRBJ2-7; D ambiguous. V shed 6 bases and J shed 1 base, with 10 bases lying between them. CDR1 is MNHEY, CDR2 SMNVEV, per germline (reference sequence). The CDR3 has 13 amino acids. The CDR3 DNA follows: TGTGCCAGCAGCGGTGGGGTTTCCTACGAGCAGTACTTC. Translating gives CASSGGVSYEQYF.